This T cell receptor beta chain appears in the sequencing data of a study of blood T cells in healthy people across ages. Study-level results: Expanded clonotype changes were possibly confounded by unknown donor CMV status.

V lost 0 bases and J 7 bases, leaving 39 bases between the germline ends. The CDR3 is 23 residues long. Per the germline V gene, CDR1 is LGHDT and CDR2 is YNNKEL (reference sequence). As concerns this clonotype: Its cognate antigen is unknown.

A second PCR of about 7 to 12 cycles used a sample-barcoded 5' primer and a J-beta primer mix. MiXCR, run by TCRdb on the 5' RACE reads, gives a single entry per CDR3 protein. The data contain about 1.6 million distinct CDR3 sequences, 30% to 35% of them singletons. Sequencing was done on a sample of blood. This rearrangement joins TRBV3-1 to TRBJ1-2; perhaps TRBD1 as D (6 bases). This clonotype originated in a woman younger than 45 in good health. This CDR3 reads CASSQDIHTISDMADRTVSGYTF. In DNA form, the CDR3 reads TGTGCCAGCAGCCAAGATATCCACACGATATCGGACATGGCCGACAGGACGGTCAGTGGCTACACCTTC.